Sequencing of this T cell receptor (beta chain) was carried out in a study of shared clonotypes between healthy human individuals. Overall study findings and caveats: Few donors restricted represented genetic and exposure-history diversity. Despite large depth, sorted-subset datasets appeared incompletely sequenced.

V shed 10 bases, J shed 3 bases, and the junction held 13 bases outside the gene matches. This CDR3 has 15 amino acids. Germline CDR1 MDHEN, CDR2 SYDVKM. The data were produced by immunoSEQ multiplex PCR, yet TCRdb's version contains in-frame clones alone and is incomplete. In the table there are roughly 2,000,000 clones, just under 95% of which are singletons. Positive CCR7 selection of CD45RO-negative cells yielded the naive CD8 cells, and terminally differentiated effector memory CD45RA+ cells were excluded. This clone has only one observation. Its cognate antigen is unknown. The sequence derives from a man between 18 and 35 years old in good health. Some clones in this sample may be carry-over from other donors' samples. The specimen sequenced was naive CD8+ T cells from PBMCs. V gene TRBV28 combines with J gene TRBJ2-7; TRBD1 agrees at 9 bases. The CDR3 protein is CATSTPRDRDYEQYF. CDR3 coding DNA: TGTGCCACCTCGACTCCCCGGGACAGGGACTACGAGCAGTACTTC.